This T cell receptor beta chain came from a study of T cell repertoires in cytomegalovirus infection. Whole-study results and caveats: Of the TCR beta families, the public ones yielded a cumulative frequency that identified carriers of CMV plus the relevant HLA.

This CDR3 region has 16 residues. The V end was cut by 3 bases, the J end by 6 bases, with 20 bases between. Germline V gives CDR1 SEHNR, CDR2 FQNEAQ (reference sequence). Points on this clonotype: The antigen is undetermined.

TCRdb re-derived calls from the reads in MiXCR, one entry per CDR3 protein. The data hold approximately 110,000 distinct CDR3 sequences, with roughly 41% observed a single time. The specimen comprised CD8+ T cells from cultured PBMCs, sampled from culture after CMV antigen stimulation. The TCR sequence derives from a human donor in good health (CMV status not recorded). Some clones in this sample may be carry-over from other donors' samples. The chain employs TRBV7-9 and TRBJ1-1; no clear D. The chain's CDR3 is CASSLVEGAIPPEAFF. The CDR3 bases are TGTGCCAGCAGCTTGGTAGAGGGTGCAATTCCCCCTGAAGCTTTCTTT.